This T cell receptor (beta chain) was observed in a study of cytomegalovirus exposure and HLA in healthy donors (dated by TCRdb to 2016 to 2017). Regarding the study in general: In an earlier analysis of 450 to 750 of the donors, 276 Gb of sequence data and 117 million unique TCR beta sequences from about 179 million T cells were reported. About 300 gigabases of sequencing data and 80 million or so unique TCR sequences were included in an early release covering 500 to 750 HLA-typed donors. Of the roughly 410 genotyped donors, 81% were placed in the genetic ancestry cluster associated with self-reported Caucasian donors. The study was designed to test whether signatures of past pathogen exposure could be identified by cataloging public T cell receptors. The T cell repertoires of 700 or so subjects were profiled by immunosequencing and related to cytomegalovirus serostatus. In addition to the first cohort of roughly 700 subjects, a separate validation cohort of approximately 130 different subjects was used. High-throughput TCR immunosequencing, statistical association of individual TCRs with disease status, and machine learning were combined to predict cytomegalovirus infection status. A later analysis re-examined previously published TCR beta repertoires from 610 or so donors and added high-resolution HLA genotyping to investigate patterns of TCR occurrence. Rather than using new phenotypic data, the later analysis identified candidate immune exposures from TCR beta sequences and from how often those sequences occurred across donors. An earlier analysis of roughly 600 of the donors used high-throughput TCR beta sequencing to judge whether each TCR beta V gene segment behaved as functional or pseudogenic. Donor age, sex, ethnicity and CMV serostatus were compiled alongside the repertoire data. In a later genetic analysis, genome-wide SNP genotypes for about 65% of the roughly 670 donors were used, and that subset was treated as a discovery cohort. All discovery cohort repertoires had been generated using a single sequencing platform. HLA typing covered class I and class II loci at four-digit resolution. Typing coverage differed by locus: A, B, C, DRB1 and DQB1 were typed in roughly 620-640 donors, DQA1 in 522, DPA1 in around 610, and DPB1 in roughly 470. Because of strong linkage in the cohort, roughly five DR-DQ haplotypes were treated as single units for association and clustering. Across about 370 genotyped donors of the cohort, an average of approximately 240,000 unique TCR beta nucleotide sequences per donor were sequenced, and approximately 17% of those sequences were non-productive. The paper's findings and limits, for the study overall: A later analysis found that TCR association rates varied across HLA loci, with DRB1 alleles showing the most associated TCRs and HLA-C alleles the fewest. A later analysis reported that several top co-occurrence clusters appeared linked to parvovirus B19, influenza, CMV and Epstein-Barr virus. Compared with the roughly 710-donor mean, donors in an Asian-associated ancestry cluster had fewer N-insertions in productive TCRs, according to a later genetic analysis. In this cohort, only TCR beta chains were sequenced, and detectable features were limited by the absence of alpha or paired-chain data. Because HLA typing was unavailable for some donors at each locus, only the typed subset was used in association tests. In an earlier analysis of more than 450 of the donors, most TCR beta V segments were observed in productive rearrangements about 87% or about 30% of the time, broadly matching IMGT annotations. Some IMGT-functional V segments, including TRBV6-2 and TRBV6-3, could not be told apart with the 87-base-pair reads, so those segments were excluded. Because counts were too low, about 18 rarely observed V segments, including chromosome 9 orphons, were excluded from the earlier analysis of 500 to 700 of the donors. A further reported finding was that TCR beta sequences accurately predicted the HLA-A and HLA-B alleles for most subjects in the first cohort. In both the original and validation cohorts, the classifier was reported to diagnose cytomegalovirus status with high specificity and sensitivity. A few of the identified cytomegalovirus-associated TCR beta chains were confirmed in vitro to be specific for cytomegalovirus antigens. A group of highly shared sequence variants was considered likely to be a technical artifact of the sequencing pipeline. A later analysis found that HLA-associated TCR beta chains were more clonally expanded and had lower generation probabilities than equally common non-associated chains. Sequencing depth was assumed to be roughly uniform across donors in the presence/absence analyses, though that assumption may not hold. When HLA alleles, especially DR and DQ, strongly co-occurred, TCR associations were difficult to assign to individual alleles. A later analysis associated about 18,000 TCR beta sequences with specific HLA alleles at a false discovery rate of 0.05. Correlated functional status among segregating V segments might reflect linkage disequilibrium, but an unknown experimental factor could not be ruled out. The only immune exposure information available for the cohort was CMV serostatus. While some public TCRs were present in many individuals, most TCR sequences turned up only very rarely across donors. An association between a missense DCLRE1C variant and V-gene and J-gene trimming of TCR beta chains was found in a later genetic analysis and replicated in an independent cohort. In a later analysis, most CMV-associated TCR beta chains were found to appear HLA-restricted, with HLA associations seemingly driven largely by CMV exposure. It was suggested by the authors that the approach could potentially be generalized to other disease states and immunological phenotypes. The study listed 150 to 200 TCR beta chains as associated with cytomegalovirus.

As to this clone: Its antigen remains undetermined. Per-base qualities were not stored, and no clone one base away is much larger.

The library was generated by the immunoSEQ multiplex PCR assay. A mixture of 60 forward primers for TCR Vbeta segments and 13 reverse primers for TCR Jbeta segments was used in the multiplex PCR. A multiplex PCR assay on genomic DNA amplified the CDR3 region of rearranged TCR beta genes. On the Illumina HiSeq System, the amplified TCR beta libraries were sequenced as 87-base-pair reads. For the original study's pipeline: Across the 670 or so repertoires, a later analysis counted 80 million or so unique TCR beta chains, about 10 million of which were shared by at least two donors. A nearest-neighbor algorithm error-corrected the raw reads and collapsed the reads into unique sequences, merging closely related sequences to remove PCR and sequencing errors. To assign V, D and J gene segments, CDR3 sequences were aligned to IMGT reference sequences. For a sequence to be retained, a match of at least six nucleotides to both a V gene segment and a J gene segment was required. A rearrangement was called productive if the CDR3 had no stop codons and remained in frame with V and J, and every other rearrangement was called non-productive. CDR3 was defined by IMGT convention, running from the second conserved V-encoded cysteine to the conserved J-encoded phenylalanine. The earlier analysis of a few hundred of the donors excluded sequences that lacked an unambiguous match to a single V gene segment. An earlier analysis of some 610 of the donors called V segments functional above 56.7% productive rearrangements and segregating when the between-donor standard deviation exceeded 5%. A statistical classification framework was built to diagnose cytomegalovirus status from the catalog of TCR beta chain sequences. In a later analysis, TCR nucleotide sequences were compared against IMGT/GENE-DB human TR gene sequences so that V and J genes could be assigned. Using the TCRdist pipeline, a later analysis assigned CDR3 sequences along with most-parsimonious VDJ recombination scenarios. A later analysis defined each TCR beta chain by its CDR3 amino acid sequence plus V-gene family, and excluded reads lacking a unique V-gene family. In a later analysis, fewer than 600 highly shared, low-generation-probability nucleotide sequences were removed to address suspected cross-contamination and a sequencing artifact. For each public chain, a later analysis derived a clonal expansion index from normalized ranks of inferred template counts within each repertoire. In a later analysis, generation probabilities were computed using a VDJ recombination model fitted to out-of-frame rearrangements, and the results were checked against IGoR. A later analysis scored TCR-TCR, TCR-HLA and TCR-CMV co-occurrence with hypergeometric tests, applying a repertoire-size bias correction to TCR pairs. In a later analysis, false discovery rates were estimated by permuting HLA or CMV assignments 20 times. In a later analysis, co-occurring TCRs were grouped with DBSCAN, and TCRdist sequence similarity was added when clustering was performed within HLA-allele-positive subsets. Co-occurrence clustering excluded repertoires with fewer than 30,000 or more than 120,000 public chains, plus five with anomalous nucleotide sharing. TCRdb took this table from immuneACCESS and kept in-frame rearrangements with V and J called. Such tables lack part of the clones; where checked against another copy, unresolved V genes explain under half of the gap, and the rest is unexplained. V and J calls and clone size are copied from that table; D and trimming were computed from the DNA. Across this sample there are some 110,000 clones, with around 80% seen only once. Approximately 0.99% of the sample comes from the top ten.

In total, approximately 690 healthy bone marrow donors made up the cohort. At the time of sampling, every cohort member was nominally healthy, though immune exposures that went unrecorded were likely present. The donor tested CMV seronegative, placing the donor among the approximately 400 seronegative members of the cohort. A peripheral blood sample was provided by each donor, and peripheral blood mononuclear cells were used for TCR beta sequencing. The Qiagen DNeasy Blood Extraction Kit was used to extract genomic DNA from the blood cell samples. CDR1 and CDR2 are read off the germline V gene as MGHRA and YSYEKL. V lost 1 base and J lost 8 bases, and the count of bases not matched to a germline gene is 4. The CDR3 holds 15 amino acids from the cysteine to the phenylalanine. The sequence is cut down to CDR3 DNA, 45 bases in frame from base 1.

This clonotype was sampled from a woman aged 25 to 39 in good health and CMV-seronegative. Material: PBMCs. The chain was built from TRBV4-1 and TRBJ2-1; TRBD2 aligns with 11 central bases. Here the CDR3 is given as CASSQVAGGLHEQFF. The sequenced DNA: TGCGCCAGCAGCCAAGTAGCGGGGGGGCTCCATGAGCAGTTCTTC.